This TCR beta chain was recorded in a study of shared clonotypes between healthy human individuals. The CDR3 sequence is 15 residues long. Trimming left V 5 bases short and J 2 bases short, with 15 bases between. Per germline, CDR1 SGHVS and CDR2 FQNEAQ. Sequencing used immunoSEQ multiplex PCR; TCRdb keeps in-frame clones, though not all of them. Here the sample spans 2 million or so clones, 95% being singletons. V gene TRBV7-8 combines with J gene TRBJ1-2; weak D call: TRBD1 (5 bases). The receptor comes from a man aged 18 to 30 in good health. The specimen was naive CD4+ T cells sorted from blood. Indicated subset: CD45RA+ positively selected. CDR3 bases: TGTGCCAGCAGCCCGGGACTCAGCCAGAACTATGGCTACACCTTC. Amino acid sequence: CASSPGLSQNYGYTF.